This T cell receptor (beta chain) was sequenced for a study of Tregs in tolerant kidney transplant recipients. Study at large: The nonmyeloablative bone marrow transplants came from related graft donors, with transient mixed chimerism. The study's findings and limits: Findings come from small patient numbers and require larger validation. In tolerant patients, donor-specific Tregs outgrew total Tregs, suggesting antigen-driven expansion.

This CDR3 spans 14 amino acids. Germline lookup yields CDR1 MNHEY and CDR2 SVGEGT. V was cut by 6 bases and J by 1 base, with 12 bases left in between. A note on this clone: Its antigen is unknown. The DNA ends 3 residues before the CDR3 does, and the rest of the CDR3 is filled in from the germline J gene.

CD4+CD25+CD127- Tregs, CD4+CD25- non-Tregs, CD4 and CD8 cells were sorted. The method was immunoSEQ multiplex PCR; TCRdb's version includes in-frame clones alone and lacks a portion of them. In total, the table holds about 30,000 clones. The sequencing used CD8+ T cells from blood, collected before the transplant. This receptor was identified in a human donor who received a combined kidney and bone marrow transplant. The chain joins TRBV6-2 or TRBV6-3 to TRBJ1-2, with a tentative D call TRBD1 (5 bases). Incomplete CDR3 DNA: TGTGCCAGCAGCCCGACAGCCTATAACTATGGC. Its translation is CASSPTAYNYG. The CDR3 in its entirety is CASSPTAYNYGYTF.